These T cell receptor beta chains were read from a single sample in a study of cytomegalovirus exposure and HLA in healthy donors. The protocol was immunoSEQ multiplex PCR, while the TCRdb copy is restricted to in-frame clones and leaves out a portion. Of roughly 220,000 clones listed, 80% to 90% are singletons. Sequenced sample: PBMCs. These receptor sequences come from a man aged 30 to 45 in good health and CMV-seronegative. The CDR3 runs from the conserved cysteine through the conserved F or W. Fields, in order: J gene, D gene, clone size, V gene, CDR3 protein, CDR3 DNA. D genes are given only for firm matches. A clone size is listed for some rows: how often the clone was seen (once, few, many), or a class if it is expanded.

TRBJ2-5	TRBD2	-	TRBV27	CASSYWGGGQKETQYF	TGTGCCAGCAGTTATTGGGGGGGAGGACAAAAAGAGACCCAGTACTTC
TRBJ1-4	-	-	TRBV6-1	CASNRGLNEKLFF	TGTGCCAGCAACCGGGGTCTGAATGAAAAACTGTTTTTT
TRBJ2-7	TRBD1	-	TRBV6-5	CASSYDRGGRYEQYF	TGTGCCAGCAGTTATGACAGGGGGGGACGCTACGAGCAGTACTTC
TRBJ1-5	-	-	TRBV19	CASSARVTPQHF	TGTGCCAGTAGTGCGAGGGTTACGCCCCAGCATTTT
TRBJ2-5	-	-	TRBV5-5	CASSLAGGATETQYF	TGTGCCAGCAGCTTGGCTGGGGGGGCTACAGAGACCCAGTACTTC
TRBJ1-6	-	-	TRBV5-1	CASSWTGSSYNSPLHF	TGCGCCAGCAGCTGGACGGGGAGCTCCTATAATTCACCCCTCCACTTT
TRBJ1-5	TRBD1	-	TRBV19	CATSPDRVNGQPQHF	TGTGCCACTTCACCCGACAGGGTGAACGGTCAGCCCCAGCATTTT
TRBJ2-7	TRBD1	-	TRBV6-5	CASSSSGTGSYEQYF	TGTGCCAGCAGTTCTTCCGGGACAGGATCCTACGAGCAGTACTTC
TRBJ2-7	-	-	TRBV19	CASSSDRSYEQYF	TGTGCCAGTAGTAGTGACAGAAGCTACGAGCAGTACTTC
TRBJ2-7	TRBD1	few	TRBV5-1	CASSSQGALSYEQYF	TGCGCCAGCAGCTCCCAGGGGGCTCTATCCTACGAGCAGTACTTC
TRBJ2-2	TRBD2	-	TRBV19	CASRFTRVAGGQFNTGELFF	TGTGCCAGTAGGTTCACCCGCGTAGCGGGGGGACAATTTAACACCGGGGAGCTGTTTTTT
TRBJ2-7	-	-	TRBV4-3	CASSPDRLDSYEQYF	TGCGCCAGCAGCCCCGACAGGTTAGACTCCTACGAGCAGTACTTC
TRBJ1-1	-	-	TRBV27	CASHRGTAAFF	TGTGCCAGTCACCGGGGGACTGCGGCTTTCTTT
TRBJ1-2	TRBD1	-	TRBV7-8	CASSSQGNYGYTF	TGTGCCAGCAGCTCACAGGGGAACTATGGCTACACCTTC
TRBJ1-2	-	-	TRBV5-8	CASSRGGYTF	TGTGCCAGCAGCAGGGGTGGCTACACCTTC
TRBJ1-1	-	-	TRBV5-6	CASSFPSRNTEAFF	TGTGCCAGCAGCTTTCCATCCAGGAACACTGAAGCTTTCTTT
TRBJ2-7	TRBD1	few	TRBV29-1	CSERQGLEQYF	TGCAGCGAGAGACAGGGGCTCGAGCAGTACTTC
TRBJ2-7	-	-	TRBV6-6	CASSSGLINEQYF	TGTGCCAGCAGCTCAGGGTTAATCAACGAGCAGTACTTC
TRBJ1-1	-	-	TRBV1	CTSSHNMNTEAFF	TGCACCAGCAGCCACAACATGAACACTGAAGCTTTCTTT
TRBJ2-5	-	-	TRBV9	CASSVGGGGAQETQYF	TGTGCCAGCAGCGTAGGGGGAGGAGGTGCCCAAGAGACCCAGTACTTC
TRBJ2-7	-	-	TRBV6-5	CASSPTHGTPYEQYF	TGTGCCAGCAGCCCCACCCACGGGACACCCTACGAGCAGTACTTC
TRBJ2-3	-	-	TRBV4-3	CASSQERGGKDTQYF	TGCGCCAGCAGCCAAGAAAGGGGGGGGAAGGATACGCAGTATTTT
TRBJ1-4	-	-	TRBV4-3	CASSPQQGFNEKLFF	TGCGCCAGCAGCCCACAACAGGGATTTAATGAAAAACTGTTTTTT
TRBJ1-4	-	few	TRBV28	CASSPPGTITEKLFF	TGTGCCAGCAGTCCACCGGGAACCATAACCGAAAAACTGTTTTTT
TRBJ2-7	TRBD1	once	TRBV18	CASSTRQVGTGVHEQYF	TGTGCCAGCTCTACCCGCCAAGTAGGGACAGGGGTACACGAGCAGTACTTC
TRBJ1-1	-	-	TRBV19	CASSTPPTASNTEAFF	TGTGCCAGTAGTACCCCCCCGACAGCCTCAAACACTGAAGCTTTCTTT
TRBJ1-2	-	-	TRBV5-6	CASSPLRDYGYTF	TGTGCCAGCAGCCCACTCAGGGACTATGGCTACACCTTC
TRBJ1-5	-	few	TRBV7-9	CASSPTDTYQPQHF	TGTGCCAGCAGCCCGACAGATACTTATCAGCCCCAGCATTTT
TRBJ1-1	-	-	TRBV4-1	CASSQERVGGRNTEAFF	TGCGCCAGCAGCCAAGAGCGGGTCGGGGGAAGGAACACTGAAGCTTTCTTT
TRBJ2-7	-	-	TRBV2	CASGKTGISYEQYF	TGTGCCAGCGGAAAAACAGGGATCTCCTACGAGCAGTACTTC
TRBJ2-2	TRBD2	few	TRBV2	CASRGGYAGELFF	TGTGCCAGCAGGGGGGGGTACGCCGGGGAGCTGTTTTTT
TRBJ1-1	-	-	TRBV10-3	CAISVRGNTEAFF	TGTGCCATCAGTGTAAGAGGGAACACTGAAGCTTTCTTT
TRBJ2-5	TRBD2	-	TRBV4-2	CASSQSWGGQETQYF	TGTGCCAGCAGCCAAAGTTGGGGGGGACAAGAGACCCAGTACTTC
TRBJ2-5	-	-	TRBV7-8	CASSLGGGLGETQYF	TGTGCCAGCAGCTTAGGCGGGGGCCTGGGAGAGACCCAGTACTTC
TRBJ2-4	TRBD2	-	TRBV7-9	CASSKAGTSIKNIQYF	TGTGCCAGCAGCAAAGCCGGGACTAGCATCAAAAACATTCAGTACTTC
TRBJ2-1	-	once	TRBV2	CASTGNEQFF	TGTGCCAGCACCGGCAATGAGCAGTTCTTC
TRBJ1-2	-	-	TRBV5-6	CASSLGSGFEGYTF	TGTGCCAGCAGCTTGGGTTCCGGGTTTGAGGGCTACACCTTC
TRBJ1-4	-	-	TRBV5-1	CASSLQTDFNEKLFF	TGCGCCAGCAGCCTCCAGACAGATTTTAATGAAAAACTGTTTTTT
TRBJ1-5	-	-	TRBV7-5	CARSKRQNLNQPQHF	TGTGCCAGAAGCAAGAGGCAAAACCTAAATCAGCCCCAGCATTTT
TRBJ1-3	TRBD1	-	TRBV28	CASGLTGADTIYF	TGTGCCAGCGGACTAACAGGGGCGGACACCATATATTTT